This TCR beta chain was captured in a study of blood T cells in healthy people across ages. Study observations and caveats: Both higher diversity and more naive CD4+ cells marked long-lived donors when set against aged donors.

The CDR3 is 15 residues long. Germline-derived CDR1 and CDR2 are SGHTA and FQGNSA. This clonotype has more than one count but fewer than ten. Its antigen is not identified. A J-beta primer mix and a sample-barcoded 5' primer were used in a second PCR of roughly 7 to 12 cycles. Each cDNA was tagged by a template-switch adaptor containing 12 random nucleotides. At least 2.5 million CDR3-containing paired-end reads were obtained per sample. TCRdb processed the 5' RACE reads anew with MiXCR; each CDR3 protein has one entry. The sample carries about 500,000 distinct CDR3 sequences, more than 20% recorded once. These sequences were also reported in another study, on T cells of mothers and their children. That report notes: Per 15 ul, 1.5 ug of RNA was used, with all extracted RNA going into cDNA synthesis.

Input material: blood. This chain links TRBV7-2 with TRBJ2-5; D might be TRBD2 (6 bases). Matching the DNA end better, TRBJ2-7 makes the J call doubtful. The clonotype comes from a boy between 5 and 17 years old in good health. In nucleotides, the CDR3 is TGTGCCAGCAGCTTAGCGTTTAGCGGAGGGTACGAGCAGTACTTC. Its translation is CASSLAFSGGYEQYF.